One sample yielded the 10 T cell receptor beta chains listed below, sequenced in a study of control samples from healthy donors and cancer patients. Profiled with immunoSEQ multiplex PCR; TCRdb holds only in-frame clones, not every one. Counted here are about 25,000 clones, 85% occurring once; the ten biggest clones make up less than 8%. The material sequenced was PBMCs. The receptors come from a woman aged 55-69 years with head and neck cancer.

CDR3 loop: CASRHTGDRASEAFF. The CDR3 coding sequence is TGTGCCAGCAGGCACACGGGGGACAGGGCGTCTGAAGCTTTCTTT. The genes are TRBV2 and TRBJ1-1; TRBD1 aligns across 9 bases. The germline V gene has CDR1 SNHLY and CDR2 FYNNEI. This CDR3 is built from 15 residues. V lost 6 bases, J lost 6 bases, and 11 bases stayed unmatched.

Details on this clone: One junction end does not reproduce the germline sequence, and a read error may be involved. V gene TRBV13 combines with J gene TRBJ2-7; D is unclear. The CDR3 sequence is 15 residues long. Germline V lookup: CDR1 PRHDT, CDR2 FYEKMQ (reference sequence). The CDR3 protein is CAISLTVTKAYEQYF. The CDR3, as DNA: TGTGCCATCAGCCTAACCGTGACGAAAGCCTACGAGCAGTACTTC.

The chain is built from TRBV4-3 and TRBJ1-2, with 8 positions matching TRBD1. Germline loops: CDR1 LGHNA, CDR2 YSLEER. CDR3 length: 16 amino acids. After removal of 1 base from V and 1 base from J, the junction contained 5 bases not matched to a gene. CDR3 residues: CASSQVGTGLNYGYTF. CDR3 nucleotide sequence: TGCGCCAGCAGCCAAGTCGGGACAGGTCTTAACTATGGCTACACCTTC.

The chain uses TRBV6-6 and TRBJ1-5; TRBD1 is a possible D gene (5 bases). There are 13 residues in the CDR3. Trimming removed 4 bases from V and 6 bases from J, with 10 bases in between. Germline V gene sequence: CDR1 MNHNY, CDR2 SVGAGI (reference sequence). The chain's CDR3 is CASSSGYGQPQHF. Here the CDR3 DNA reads TGTGCCAGCAGTTCAGGGTATGGTCAGCCCCAGCATTTT.

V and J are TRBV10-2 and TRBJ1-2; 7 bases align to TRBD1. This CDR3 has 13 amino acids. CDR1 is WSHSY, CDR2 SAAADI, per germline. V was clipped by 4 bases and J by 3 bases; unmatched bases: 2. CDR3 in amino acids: CASSAGTDYGYTF. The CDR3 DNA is TGCGCCAGCAGTGCCGGGACAGACTATGGCTACACCTTC.

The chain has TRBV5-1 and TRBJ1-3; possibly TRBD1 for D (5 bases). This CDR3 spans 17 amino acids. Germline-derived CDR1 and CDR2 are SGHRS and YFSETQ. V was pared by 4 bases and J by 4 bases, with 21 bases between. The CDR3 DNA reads TGCGCCAGCAGCCAAAATCCGAATCAGGGAGACGGAAACACCATATATTTT. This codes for CASSQNPNQGDGNTIYF.

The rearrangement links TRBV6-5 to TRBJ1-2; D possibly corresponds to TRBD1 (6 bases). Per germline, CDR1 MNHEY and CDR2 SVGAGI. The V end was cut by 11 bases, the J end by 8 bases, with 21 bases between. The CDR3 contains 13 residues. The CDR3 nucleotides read TGTGCCGGCGGGGAGAGGGGGAGATTGGGCTACACCTTC. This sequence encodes CAGGERGRLGYTF.

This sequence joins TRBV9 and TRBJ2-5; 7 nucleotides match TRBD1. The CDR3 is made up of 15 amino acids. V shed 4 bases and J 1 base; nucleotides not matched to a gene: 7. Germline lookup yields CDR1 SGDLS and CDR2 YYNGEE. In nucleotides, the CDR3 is TGTGCCAGCAGCCCTCAGGGACAGTCCCAAGAGACCCAGTACTTC. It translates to CASSPQGQSQETQYF.

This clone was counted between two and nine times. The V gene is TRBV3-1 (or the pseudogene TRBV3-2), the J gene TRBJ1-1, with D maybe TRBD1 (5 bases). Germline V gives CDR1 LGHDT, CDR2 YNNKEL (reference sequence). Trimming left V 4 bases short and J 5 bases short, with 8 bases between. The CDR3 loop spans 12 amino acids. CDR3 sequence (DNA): TGTGCCAGCAGCCCCAGGGAGACTGAAGCTTTCTTT. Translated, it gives CASSPRETEAFF.

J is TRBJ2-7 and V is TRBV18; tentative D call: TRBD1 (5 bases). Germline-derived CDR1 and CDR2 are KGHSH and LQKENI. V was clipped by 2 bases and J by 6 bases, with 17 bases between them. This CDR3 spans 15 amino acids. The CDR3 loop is CASSPESHRGGEQYF. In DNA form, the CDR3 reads TGTGCCAGCTCACCAGAATCCCATAGGGGTGGCGAGCAGTACTTC. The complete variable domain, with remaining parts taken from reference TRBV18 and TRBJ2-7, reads NAGVMQNPRHLVRRRGQEARLRCSPMKGHSHVYWYRQLPEEGLKFMVYLQKENIIDESGMPKERFSAEFPKEGPSILRIQQVVRGDSAAYFCASSPESHRGGEQYFGPGTRLTVT.